These 8 T cell receptor beta chains were all obtained from the same sample, sequenced in a study of radiotherapy plus CTLA-4 blockade in lung cancer. Using immunoSEQ multiplex PCR, the repertoire was profiled, and TCRdb retains in-frame clones only, with some absent. There are about 78,000 clones in the sample; around 88% occur only once, and 2% to 2.5% lies in the top ten. The sequences come from peripheral blood, collected from a patient treated with radiotherapy plus ipilimumab. The receptor source for this set is a human donor with non-small cell lung cancer who had a partial response to radiotherapy plus ipilimumab.

The chain uses TRBV20-1 and TRBJ1-2; no definite D call. V was clipped by 6 bases and J by 6 bases, with 11 bases between them. The CDR3 is 11 amino acids. Germline V gene lookup returns CDR1 DFQATT and CDR2 SNEGSKA (reference sequence). CDR3 region: CSAAEIDGYTF. The DNA for the CDR3 is TGCAGTGCCGCGGAGATTGATGGCTACACCTTC.

This chain joins TRBV5-1 and TRBJ1-1, with D hard to call. V was clipped by 0 bases and J by 0 bases, with 9 bases between them. Germline assignment: CDR1 SGHRS and CDR2 YFSETQ. This CDR3 is built from 15 residues. The CDR3 coding sequence is TGCGCCAGCAGCTTGGCGGGGAGGATGAACACTGAAGCTTTCTTT. This codes for CASSLAGRMNTEAFF. The full variable domain, with the rest looked up from reference TRBV5-1 and TRBJ1-1, is KAGVTQTPRYLIKTRGQQVTLSCSPISGHRSVSWYQQTPGQGLQFLFEYFSETQRNKGNFPGRFSGRQFSNSRSEMNVSTLELGDSALYLCASSLAGRMNTEAFFGQGTRLTVV.

The chain couples TRBV19 to TRBJ1-4; perhaps TRBD1 as D (6 bases). The CDR3 sequence is 13 residues long. CDR1 and CDR2 from the germline V gene are LNHDA and SQIVND (reference sequence). Trimming cost V 6 bases and J 4 bases, with 9 bases left between them. The CDR3 DNA reads as TGTGCCAGTAGCAGACAGGTTAATGAAAAACTGTTTTTT. It translates to CASSRQVNEKLFF.

V and J are TRBV5-5 and TRBJ1-2, with 7 positions matching TRBD1. Germline V gene lookup returns CDR1 SGHKS and CDR2 YYEKEE (reference sequence). The CDR3 covers 15 residues. V lost 0 bases to trimming and J lost 8 bases; unmatched junction nucleotides: 10. CDR3 region: CASSLGQGFFWGYTF. CDR3 nucleotide sequence: TGTGCCAGCAGCTTGGGACAGGGTTTCTTCTGGGGCTACACCTTC. The whole variable domain, filled in from reference TRBV5-5 and TRBJ1-2, reads DAGVTQSPTHLIKTRGQQVTLRCSPISGHKSVSWYQQVLGQGPQFIFQYYEKEERGRGNFPDRFSARQFPNYSSELNVNALLLGDSALYLCASSLGQGFFWGYTFGSGTRLTVV.

The chain joins TRBV19 to TRBJ1-4; D uncertain. Deletions cut 4 bases from V and 8 bases from J, with 17 bases between. This CDR3 spans 15 amino acids. Germline V CDR1 and CDR2: LNHDA, SQIVND (reference sequence). CDR3 sequence reads: CASSTPTQEQEKLFF. The CDR3 nucleotides read TGTGCCAGTAGTACCCCTACCCAAGAGCAAGAAAAACTGTTTTTT.

In this sample, this clone turned up a few times. The V and J genes are TRBV5-1 and TRBJ2-1, with 7 bases matching TRBD1. The trim removed 4 bases at V and 0 bases at J, leaving 4 bases unmatched. The CDR3 covers 15 residues. The germline V gene encodes CDR1 SGHRS and CDR2 YFSETQ. The CDR3 protein is CASSLTGSSYNEQFF. The CDR3 DNA sequence: TGCGCCAGCAGCCTGACAGGGAGCTCCTACAATGAGCAGTTCTTC.

The V call is TRBV5-6, the J call TRBJ1-3, with D uncertain. Germline V gives CDR1 SGHDT, CDR2 YYEEEE. The CDR3 spans 15 residues. The V end lost 4 bases, the J end lost 1 base, and 12 bases lay between the germline ends. This CDR3 reads CASSALLLSGNTIYF. CDR3 DNA sequence: TGTGCCAGCAGCGCACTCCTCCTATCTGGAAACACCATATATTTT.

The V and J genes are TRBV9 and TRBJ2-2; 11 nucleotides line up with TRBD2. Germline loops: CDR1 SGDLS, CDR2 YYNGEE. The CDR3 extends over 18 amino acids. J gave up 5 bases and V 0 bases, and 9 bases lay outside the gene matches. The CDR3 region has the DNA TGTGCCAGCAGCGTAGTCCCTCCGGGACTAGCGGCAACCGGGGAGCTGTTTTTT. Amino acids: CASSVVPPGLAATGELFF.